The 15 T cell receptor beta chains in this list originate from one sample, sequenced in a study of CD4 T cells in relation to SARS-CoV-2 and coronaviruses. These receptors are not linked to any known antigen. Only in-frame clones appear in the TCRdb table, and some are missing; sequencing was by immunoSEQ multiplex PCR. The sample yields about 39,000 clones, around 85% seen once. The sample was naive CD4+ T cells from PBMCs, cultured in vitro. Regarding subset: naive CD4+ T cells isolated by negative enrichment. The receptor set was obtained from an adult with COVID-19.

The genes are TRBV9 and TRBJ1-4, with TRBD1 matching 9 bases. The length of the CDR3 is 19 residues. Per the germline V gene, CDR1 is SGDLS and CDR2 is YYNGEE. With 0 bases clipped from V and 0 bases from J, the junction kept 9 bases outside the gene matches. CDR3 in DNA: TGTGCCAGCAGCGTAGGGGTTGGGGGACAGGGCGCAACTAATGAAAAACTGTTTTTT. It encodes CASSVGVGGQGATNEKLFF.

The chain joins TRBV5-1 to TRBJ1-4; no clear D gene. Trimming took off 1 base at V and 2 bases at J, with 6 bases between the two ends. The length of the CDR3 is 14 residues. Per germline, CDR1 SGHRS and CDR2 YFSETQ. The CDR3 bases are TGCGCCAGCAGCTTGTTCGCCACTAATGAAAAACTGTTTTTT. It is translated as CASSLFATNEKLFF.

The chain couples TRBV11-2 to TRBJ2-7; D gene ambiguous. V lost 1 base to trimming and J lost 5 bases, with 9 bases between them. The germline V gene encodes CDR1 SGHAT and CDR2 FQNNGV. CDR3 length: 13 amino acids. DNA for the CDR3: TGTGCCAGCAGCTTAGCTAGGTCGAACGAGCAGTACTTC. Translating gives CASSLARSNEQYF.

The chain carries TRBV7-5 and TRBJ2-2; the D call of TRBD2 is as the table states it, not checked on the DNA. TRBV7-5 is given as a pseudogene. The CDR3 totals 16 residues. The CDR3 sequence is CVRSLLPAWYTGELFF. CDR3 sequence (DNA): TGTGTCAGAAGCTTACTCCCAGCGTGGTACACCGGGGAGCTGTTTTTT.

The chain couples TRBV7-9 to TRBJ2-1; a possible D gene is TRBD2 (6 bases). Trimming stripped 2 bases from V and 1 base from J, with 15 bases between. CDR1 is SEHNR, CDR2 FQNEAQ, per germline (reference sequence). The CDR3 has 17 amino acids. This CDR3 reads CASSLIGQGGSYNEQFF. CDR3 nucleotides: TGTGCCAGCAGCTTAATCGGGCAGGGAGGATCCTACAATGAGCAGTTCTTC.

The rearrangement joins TRBV7-9 to TRBJ2-7; 10 bases are a match to TRBD1. The junction had 12 bases not matched to a gene; V was cut back by 5 bases and J by 5 bases. Germline V CDR1 and CDR2: SEHNR, FQNEAQ (reference sequence). This CDR3 is built from 16 residues. CDR3 sequence reads: CASSPHPGQGSHEQYF. The CDR3 nucleotides are TGTGCCAGCAGCCCACACCCGGGACAGGGGAGCCACGAGCAGTACTTC.

V gene TRBV5-1 combines with J gene TRBJ1-1; 7 positions match TRBD1. Trimming at V came to 1 base and at J to 6 bases, leaving 9 bases not matched to a gene. Germline CDR1 and CDR2: SGHRS and YFSETQ. The CDR3 spans 15 residues. The CDR3 region has the DNA TGCGCCAGCAGCTTGCGATCGACAGGGTCCGCTGAAGCTTTCTTT. This encodes CASSLRSTGSAEAFF.

The chain employs TRBV7-3 and TRBJ2-1; TRBD2 might be the D (6 bases). Trimming shortened V by 3 bases and J by 7 bases, and 7 bases separated the two germline ends. This CDR3 region has 12 residues. CDR1 is SGHTA and CDR2 is FQGTGA in the germline V gene. The CDR3 loop reads CASSLEGNEQFF. The CDR3, as DNA: TGTGCCAGCAGCTTGGAGGGGAATGAGCAGTTCTTC.

This clone was seen a few times. The chain links TRBV19 to TRBJ1-5; D is uncertain. The V and J ends lost 3 bases and 0 bases respectively, with 3 bases between them. CDR3 length equals 13 residues. The germline V gene encodes CDR1 LNHDA and CDR2 SQIVND (reference sequence). The DNA of the CDR3 is TGTGCCAGTAGTATTGCTAGCAATCAGCCCCAGCATTTT. Amino acids: CASSIASNQPQHF.

This clone appeared once. This chain links TRBV4-3 with TRBJ2-2; the D is unclear. The CDR3 has 13 amino acids. The germline gives CDR1 LGHNA, CDR2 YSLEER. V shed 2 bases and J shed 6 bases, with 7 bases lying between them. The CDR3, as DNA: TGCGCCAGCAGCCAAAAGCAGGCCGGGGAGCTGTTTTTT. Protein: CASSQKQAGELFF.

The chain carries TRBV5-4 and TRBJ1-2, with D unclear. The CDR3 is made up of 14 amino acids. Germline loops: CDR1 SGHNT, CDR2 YYREEE (reference sequence). Between the trimmed V and J ends, which lost 0 bases and 1 base, there was a span of 7 bases. CDR3 in amino acids: CASSLEPDNYGYTF. CDR3 DNA: TGTGCCAGCAGCTTGGAGCCCGATAACTATGGCTACACCTTC.

The chain carries TRBV20-1 and TRBJ1-1; unclear D gene. This CDR3 is 12 amino acids long. CDR1 is DFQATT and CDR2 is SNEGSKA in the germline V gene (reference sequence). The V end lost 3 bases, the J end lost 3 bases, and 8 bases lay between the germline ends. In nucleotides, the CDR3 is TGCAGTGCTAGTTGGGGTTACACTGAAGCTTTCTTT. Amino acid sequence: CSASWGYTEAFF.

The chain recombines TRBV7-8 with TRBJ1-5; D not resolved. This CDR3 has 14 amino acids. Per the germline V gene, CDR1 is SGHVS and CDR2 is FQNEAQ. V was trimmed by 0 bases and J by 3 bases, leaving 6 bases between them. CDR3 sequence reads: CASSLAGDNQPQHF. The CDR3 DNA reads as TGTGCCAGCAGCTTAGCCGGGGACAATCAGCCCCAGCATTTT.

V is TRBV11-1 and J is TRBJ2-5; 9 bases are a match to TRBD2. CDR1 and CDR2 from the germline V gene are SGHAT and FQDESV (reference sequence). The CDR3 extends over 15 amino acids. V dropped 3 bases and J dropped 3; count of bases not matched to a gene: 5. The CDR3 region has the DNA TGTGCCAGCAGCTTGAGGCTAGCGGGAAAAGAGACCCAGTACTTC. This translates into CASSLRLAGKETQYF.

The V and J genes are TRBV11-2 and TRBJ2-2, with 8 bases fitting TRBD2. Germline CDR1 and CDR2: SGHAT and FQNNGV. Losses at the gene ends were 5 bases for V and 1 base for J; bases not matched to a gene: 6. This CDR3 is 16 amino acids long. In DNA, the CDR3 is TGTGCCAGCAGCCAGGGTAGCGGGGTGAACACCGGGGAGCTGTTTTTT. It codes for CASSQGSGVNTGELFF.